The 13 T cell receptor beta chains below all came from one sample that was sequenced in a study of vaccination and CD4 T cells after COVID-19. No antigen is known for these receptors. Indicated treatment: roughly 11-day PBMC culture with coronavirus spike peptide pools or control peptides (ViraFEST assay). Sequenced with the Oncomine TCR Beta short-read assay was DNA taken from cultured CD4+ T cells. TCRdb reprocessed the PCR reads with MiXCR, giving one entry per CDR3 protein. Of thousands of distinct CDR3 sequences in the sample, about 47% were seen once. Sample: CD4+ T cells from blood, cultured in vitro. The receptors here all came from a human donor who had recovered from COVID-19.

The rearrangement links TRBV15 to TRBJ1-1; TRBD1 agrees at 7 bases. The CDR3 extends over 16 amino acids. Germline CDR1 is LNHNV and CDR2 is YYDKDF (reference sequence). The J segment lost 0 bases and the V segment lost 1 base, leaving 5 bases of the junction unmatched. The DNA of the CDR3 is TGTGCCACCAGCAGAGGGACAGGAATGATGAACACTGAAGCTTTCTTT. It translates to CATSRGTGMMNTEAFF.

The V gene is TRBV6-2 or TRBV6-3, the J gene TRBJ2-3, with TRBD2 matching over 8 bases. V shed 5 bases, J shed 3 bases, and the junction held 13 bases outside the gene matches. The CDR3 runs 17 residues. CDR1 and CDR2 (germline): MNHEY, SVGEGT. In DNA, the CDR3 is TGTGCCAGCAGTCCCGGTGGGAGCGGGGGAGAAACAGATACGCAGTATTTT. Encoded protein: CASSPGGSGGETDTQYF.

This clonotype is medium-sized in the sample. This chain links TRBV9 with TRBJ1-1; D perhaps matches TRBD1 (5 bases). The germline V gene encodes CDR1 SGDLS and CDR2 YYNGEE. CDR3 length equals 14 residues. V lost 4 bases and J 4 bases, leaving 14 bases between the germline ends. The CDR3 region has the DNA TGTGCCAGCAGCCTCCACGTAGGGGTCACTGAAGCTTTCTTT. Translation gives CASSLHVGVTEAFF.

This clonotype was seen a few times. The CDR3 is CASSLESDTQYF. CDR3 bases: TGTGCCAGCAGCTTGGAGTCAGATACGCAGTATTTT. J is TRBJ2-3 and V is TRBV5-4; no definite D call. With 0 bases removed from V and 4 bases from J, the gap between germline ends came to 3 bases. This CDR3 region has 12 residues. Germline V gene data show CDR1 as SGHNT and CDR2 as YYREEE (reference sequence).

The rearrangement links TRBV6-1 to TRBJ2-3; D call uncertain. V was clipped by 7 bases and J by 6 bases, with 8 bases between them. CDR1 is MNHNS, CDR2 SASEGT, per germline. The CDR3 spans 11 residues. CDR3 loop: CASKLRDTQYF. The CDR3 nucleotides are TGTGCCAGCAAGTTAAGGGATACGCAGTATTTT.

The V gene is TRBV18, the J gene TRBJ1-6; weak D call: TRBD1 (5 bases). CDR3 size: 17 residues. From germline, CDR1 is KGHSH and CDR2 LQKENI. Deletions cut 1 base from V and 14 bases from J, with 24 bases between. The CDR3 DNA reads TGTGCCAGCTCACCACGGAGGGGATATCACCCCCATTGGGCCCTCCACTTT. It is translated as CASSPRRGYHPHWALHF.

The table lists this clonotype with a few counts. The rearrangement links TRBV7-9 to TRBJ1-6; TRBD1 is a possible D gene (5 bases). With 2 bases removed from V and 7 bases from J, the gap between germline ends came to 12 bases. CDR1 is SEHNR, CDR2 FQNEAQ, per germline (reference sequence). This CDR3 is 15 amino acids long. CDR3 region: CASSLTGQGNSPLHF. The DNA for the CDR3 is TGTGCCAGCAGCTTAACCGGACAAGGAAATTCACCCCTCCACTTT.

The chain links TRBV24-1 to TRBJ2-1; possible D gene TRBD1, 5 bases. Germline V gene lookup returns CDR1 KGHDR and CDR2 SFDVKD. The CDR3 spans 14 residues. V lost 6 bases to trimming and J lost 5 bases, with 13 bases between them. The CDR3 loop is CATSSNRPNNEQFF. As DNA, the CDR3 is TGTGCCACCAGTTCTAACAGGCCCAACAATGAGCAGTTCTTC.

The CDR3 sequence is CASSLSGTDLPATQYF. The CDR3 DNA reads TGTGCCAGCAGCTTGTCCGGGACAGATCTTCCCGCGACCCAGTACTTC. The V call is TRBV7-2, the J call TRBJ2-5; 7 bases align to TRBD1. The germline V gene encodes CDR1 SGHTA and CDR2 FQGNSA. V lost 3 bases to trimming and J lost 7 bases; unmatched junction nucleotides: 14. The CDR3 covers 16 residues.

This clonotype has more than one count but fewer than ten. This chain connects TRBV7-9 to TRBJ1-2; D not certain. This CDR3 has 14 residues. Germline-derived CDR1 and CDR2 are SEHNR and FQNEAQ (reference sequence). The germline V and J ends were trimmed by 0 bases and 8 bases, with 13 bases remaining between them. The CDR3 DNA reads as TGTGCCAGCAGCTTAGCAGGCCGATCTTGGGGCTACACCTTC. Translation: CASSLAGRSWGYTF.

This chain connects TRBV25-1 to TRBJ1-3; 7 bases match TRBD1. Trimming at V came to 5 bases and at J to 0 bases, leaving 13 bases not matched to a gene. The CDR3 runs to 18 residues. Per the germline V gene, CDR1 is MGHDK and CDR2 is SYGVNS. CDR3 sequence (DNA): TGTGCCAGCAGTAGACGACAGGGTACCCTGGGCTCTGGAAACACCATATATTTT. Its translation: CASSRRQGTLGSGNTIYF. Complete variable domain (other parts from reference TRBV25-1 and TRBJ1-3): EADIYQTPRYLVIGTGKKITLECSQTMGHDKMYWYQQDPGMELHLIHYSYGVNSTEKGDLSSESTVSRIRTEHFPLTLESARPSHTSQYLCASSRRQGTLGSGNTIYFGEGSWLTVV.

V and J are TRBV5-1 and TRBJ2-7, with D perhaps TRBD2 (7 bases). V shed 4 bases and J shed 0 bases, with 17 bases lying between them. Germline assignment: CDR1 SGHRS and CDR2 YFSETQ. This CDR3 is 16 amino acids long. The CDR3 DNA follows: TGCGCCAGCAGCGCCAGGCGGGGGCAGGCCTCCTACGAGCAGTACTTC. This translates into CASSARRGQASYEQYF.

The V gene is TRBV20-1, the J gene TRBJ2-1; the match to TRBD2 covers 9 bases. This CDR3 spans 18 amino acids. Germline V CDR1 and CDR2: DFQATT, SNEGSKA (reference sequence). Losses at the gene ends were 0 bases for V and 4 bases for J; bases not matched to a gene: 13. CDR3 DNA: TGCAGTGCTAGAGATCTTGCTGGCGGGGGGGGTATTTACAATGAGCAGTTCTTC. Translated: CSARDLAGGGGIYNEQFF.